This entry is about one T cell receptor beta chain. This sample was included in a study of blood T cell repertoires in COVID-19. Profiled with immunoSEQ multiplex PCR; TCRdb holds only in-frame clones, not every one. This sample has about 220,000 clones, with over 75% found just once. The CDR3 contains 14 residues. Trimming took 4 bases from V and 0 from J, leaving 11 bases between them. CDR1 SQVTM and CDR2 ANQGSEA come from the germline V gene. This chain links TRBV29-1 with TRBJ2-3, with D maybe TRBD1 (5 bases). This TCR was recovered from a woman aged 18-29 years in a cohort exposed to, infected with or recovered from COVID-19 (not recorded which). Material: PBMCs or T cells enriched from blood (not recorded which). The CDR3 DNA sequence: TGCAGCGTTGTGACAGTATCAAGCACAGATACGCAGTATTTT. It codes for CSVVTVSSTDTQYF.